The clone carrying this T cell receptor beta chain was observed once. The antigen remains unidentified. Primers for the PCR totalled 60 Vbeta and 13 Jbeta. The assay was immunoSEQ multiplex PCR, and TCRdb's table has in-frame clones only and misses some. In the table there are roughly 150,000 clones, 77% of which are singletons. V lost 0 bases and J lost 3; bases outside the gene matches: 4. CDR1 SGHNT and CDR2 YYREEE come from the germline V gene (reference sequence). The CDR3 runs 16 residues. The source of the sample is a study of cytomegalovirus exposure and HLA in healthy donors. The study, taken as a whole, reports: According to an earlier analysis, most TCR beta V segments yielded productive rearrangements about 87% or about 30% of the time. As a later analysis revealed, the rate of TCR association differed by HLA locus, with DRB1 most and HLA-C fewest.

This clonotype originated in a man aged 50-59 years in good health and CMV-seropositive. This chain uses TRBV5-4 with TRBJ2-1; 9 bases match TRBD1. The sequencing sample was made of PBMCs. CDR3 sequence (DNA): TGTGCCAGCAGCTTGGAACGGACAGGGGACTACAATGAGCAGTTCTTC. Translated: CASSLERTGDYNEQFF. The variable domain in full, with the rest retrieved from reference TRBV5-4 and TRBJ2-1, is ETGVTQSPTHLIKTRGQQVTLRCSSQSGHNTVSWYQQALGQGPQFIFQYYREEENGRGNFPPRFSGLQFPNYSSELNVNALELDDSALYLCASSLERTGDYNEQFFGPGTRLTVL.